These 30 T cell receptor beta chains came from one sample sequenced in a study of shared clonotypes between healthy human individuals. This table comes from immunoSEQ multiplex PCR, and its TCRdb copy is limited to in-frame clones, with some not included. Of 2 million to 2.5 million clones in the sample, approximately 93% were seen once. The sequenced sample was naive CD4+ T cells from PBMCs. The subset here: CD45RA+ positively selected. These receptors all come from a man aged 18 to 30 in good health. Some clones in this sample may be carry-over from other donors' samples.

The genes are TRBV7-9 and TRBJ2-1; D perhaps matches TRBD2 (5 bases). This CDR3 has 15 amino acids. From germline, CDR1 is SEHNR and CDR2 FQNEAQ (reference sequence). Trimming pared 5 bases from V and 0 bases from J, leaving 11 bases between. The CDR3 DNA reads TGTGCCAGCAGCCCCGGACTGCACTCCTACAATGAGCAGTTCTTC. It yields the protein CASSPGLHSYNEQFF.

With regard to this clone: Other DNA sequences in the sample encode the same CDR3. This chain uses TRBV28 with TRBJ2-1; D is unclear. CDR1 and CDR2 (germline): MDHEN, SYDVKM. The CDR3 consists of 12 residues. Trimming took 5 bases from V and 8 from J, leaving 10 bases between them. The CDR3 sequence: CASSRLRDEQFF. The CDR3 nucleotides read TGTGCCAGCAGTCGCCTTCGAGATGAGCAGTTCTTC.

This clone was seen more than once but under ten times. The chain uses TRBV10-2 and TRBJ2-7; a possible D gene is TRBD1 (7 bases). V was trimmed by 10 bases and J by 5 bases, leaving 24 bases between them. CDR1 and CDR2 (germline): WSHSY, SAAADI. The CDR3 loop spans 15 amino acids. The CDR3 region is CATIDLSGQRDEQYF. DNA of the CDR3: TGCGCCACCATTGACTTATCGGGACAGCGGGACGAGCAGTACTTC.

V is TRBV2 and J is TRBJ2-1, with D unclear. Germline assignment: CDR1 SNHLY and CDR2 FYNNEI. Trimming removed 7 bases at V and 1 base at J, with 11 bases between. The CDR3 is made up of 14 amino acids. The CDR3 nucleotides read TGTGCCAGCAACAAGCTAGGATCCTACAATGAGCAGTTCTTC. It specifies CASNKLGSYNEQFF.

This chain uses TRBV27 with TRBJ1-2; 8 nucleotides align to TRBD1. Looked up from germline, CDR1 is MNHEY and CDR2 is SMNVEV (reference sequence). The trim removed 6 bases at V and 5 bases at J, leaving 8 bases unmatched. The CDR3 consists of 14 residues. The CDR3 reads CASRRTGNSYGYTF. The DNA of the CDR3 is TGTGCCAGCAGACGGACAGGGAATTCTTATGGCTACACCTTC.

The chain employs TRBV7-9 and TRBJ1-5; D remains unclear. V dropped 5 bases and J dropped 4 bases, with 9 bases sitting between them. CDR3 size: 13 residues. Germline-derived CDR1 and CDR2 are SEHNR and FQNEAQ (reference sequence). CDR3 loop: CASSRDPNQPQHF. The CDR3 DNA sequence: TGTGCCAGCAGCCGGGATCCTAATCAGCCCCAGCATTTT.

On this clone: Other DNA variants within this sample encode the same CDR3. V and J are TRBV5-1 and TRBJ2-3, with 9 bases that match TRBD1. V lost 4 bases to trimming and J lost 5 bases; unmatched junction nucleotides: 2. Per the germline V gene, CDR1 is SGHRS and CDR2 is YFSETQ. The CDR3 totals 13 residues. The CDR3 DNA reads TGCGCCAGCAGCGGACAGGGGCAAGATACGCAGTATTTT. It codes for CASSGQGQDTQYF. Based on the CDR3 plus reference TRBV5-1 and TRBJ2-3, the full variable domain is KAGVTQTPRYLIKTRGQQVTLSCSPISGHRSVSWYQQTPGQGLQFLFEYFSETQRNKGNFPGRFSGRQFSNSRSEMNVSTLELGDSALYLCASSGQGQDTQYFGPGTRLTVL.

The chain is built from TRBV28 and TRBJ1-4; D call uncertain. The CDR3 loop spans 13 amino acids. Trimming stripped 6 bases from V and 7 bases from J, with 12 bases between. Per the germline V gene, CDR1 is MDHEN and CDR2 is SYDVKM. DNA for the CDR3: TGTGCCAGCAGAGGAAGGGCGCGTGAAAAACTGTTTTTT. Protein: CASRGRAREKLFF.

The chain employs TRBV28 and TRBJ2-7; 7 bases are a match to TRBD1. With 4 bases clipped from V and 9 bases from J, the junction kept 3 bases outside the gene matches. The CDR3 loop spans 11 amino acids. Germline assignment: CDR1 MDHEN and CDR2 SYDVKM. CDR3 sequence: CASSSQGVQYF. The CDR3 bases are TGTGCCAGCAGTTCTCAGGGGGTGCAGTACTTC.

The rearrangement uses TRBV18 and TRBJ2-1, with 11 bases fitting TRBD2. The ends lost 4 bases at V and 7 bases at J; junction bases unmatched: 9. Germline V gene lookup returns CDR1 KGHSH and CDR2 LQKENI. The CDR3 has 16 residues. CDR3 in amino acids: CASSLKLAGENNEQFF. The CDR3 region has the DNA TGTGCCAGCTCACTAAAACTAGCGGGAGAAAATAATGAGCAGTTCTTC.

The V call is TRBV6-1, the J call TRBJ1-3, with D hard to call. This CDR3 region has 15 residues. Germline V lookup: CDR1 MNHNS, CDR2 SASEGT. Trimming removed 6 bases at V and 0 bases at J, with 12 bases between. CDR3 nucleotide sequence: TGTGCCAGCAGCGACCACTGGGCCTCTGGAAACACCATATATTTT. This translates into CASSDHWASGNTIYF.

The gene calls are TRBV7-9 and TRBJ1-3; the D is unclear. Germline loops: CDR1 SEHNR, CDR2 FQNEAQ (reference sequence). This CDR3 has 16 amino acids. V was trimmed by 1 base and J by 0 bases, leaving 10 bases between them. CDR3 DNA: TGTGCCAGCAGCTTAGACGGACGGCACTCTGGAAACACCATATATTTT. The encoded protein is CASSLDGRHSGNTIYF. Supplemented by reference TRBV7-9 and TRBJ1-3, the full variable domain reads DTGVSQNPRHKITKRGQNVTFRCDPISEHNRLYWYRQTLGQGPEFLTYFQNEAQLEKSRLLSDRFSAERPKGSFSTLEIQRTEQGDSAMYLCASSLDGRHSGNTIYFGEGSWLTVV.

DNA of the CDR3: TGTGCCATCAGTGAGTCGGCAGAGGGTCAGTACTTC. Amino acid sequence: CAISESAEGQYF. This sequence joins TRBV10-3 and TRBJ2-5, with D possibly being TRBD2 (5 bases). This CDR3 contains 12 residues. Between the trimmed V and J ends, which lost 0 bases and 11 bases, there was a span of 10 bases. Germline CDR1 reads ENHRY; CDR2 reads SYGVKD.

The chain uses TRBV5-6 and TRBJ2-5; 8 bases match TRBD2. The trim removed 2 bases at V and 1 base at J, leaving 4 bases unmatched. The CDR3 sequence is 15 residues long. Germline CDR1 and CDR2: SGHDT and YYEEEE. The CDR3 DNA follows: TGTGCCAGCAGCTTCCTAGCGGGTTCCCAAGAGACCCAGTACTTC. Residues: CASSFLAGSQETQYF.

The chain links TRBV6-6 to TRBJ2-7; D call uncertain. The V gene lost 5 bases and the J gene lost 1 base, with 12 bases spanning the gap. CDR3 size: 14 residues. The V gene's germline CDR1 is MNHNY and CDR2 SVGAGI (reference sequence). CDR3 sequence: CASSPETQSYEQYF. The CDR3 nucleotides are TGTGCCAGCAGTCCCGAGACTCAATCCTACGAGCAGTACTTC.

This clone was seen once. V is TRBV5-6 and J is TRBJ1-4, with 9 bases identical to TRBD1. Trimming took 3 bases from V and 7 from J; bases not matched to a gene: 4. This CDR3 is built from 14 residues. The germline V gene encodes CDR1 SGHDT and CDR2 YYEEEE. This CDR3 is CASSYRGLGEKLFF. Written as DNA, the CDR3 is TGTGCCAGCAGCTACAGGGGGCTGGGTGAAAAACTGTTTTTT.

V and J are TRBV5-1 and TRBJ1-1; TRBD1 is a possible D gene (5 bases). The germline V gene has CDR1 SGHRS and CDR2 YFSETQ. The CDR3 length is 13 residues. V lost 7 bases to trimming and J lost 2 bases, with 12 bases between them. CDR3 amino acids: CASLGADNTEAFF. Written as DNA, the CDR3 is TGCGCCAGCCTCGGGGCAGACAACACTGAAGCTTTCTTT.

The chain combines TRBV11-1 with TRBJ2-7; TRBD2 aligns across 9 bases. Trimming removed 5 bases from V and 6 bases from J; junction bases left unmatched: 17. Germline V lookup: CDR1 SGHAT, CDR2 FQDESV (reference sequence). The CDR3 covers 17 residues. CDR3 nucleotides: TGTGCCAGCAGCGGAGACAAGGGCTCGGGCGGGAGGGCCGAGCAGTACTTC. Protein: CASSGDKGSGGRAEQYF. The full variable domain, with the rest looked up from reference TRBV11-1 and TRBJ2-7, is EAEVAQSPRYKITEKSQAVAFWCDPISGHATLYWYRQILGQGPELLVQFQDESVVDDSQLPKDRFSAERLKGVDSTLKIQPAELGDSAMYLCASSGDKGSGGRAEQYFGPGTRLTVT.

The CDR3 here is CASSVAAGYGYGYTF. CDR3 nucleotide sequence: TGTGCCAGCAGCGTAGCGGCGGGTTACGGCTATGGCTACACCTTC. This chain uses TRBV9 with TRBJ1-2; no clear D. The CDR3 is 15 residues long. The ends were cut back, 0 bases at V and 4 bases at J, with 13 bases in the middle. The germline V gene has CDR1 SGDLS and CDR2 YYNGEE.

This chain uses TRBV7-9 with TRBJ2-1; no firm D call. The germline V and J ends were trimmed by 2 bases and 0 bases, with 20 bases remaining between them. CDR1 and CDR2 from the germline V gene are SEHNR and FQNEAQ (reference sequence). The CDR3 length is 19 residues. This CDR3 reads CASSLKSFSTKSSYNEQFF. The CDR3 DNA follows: TGTGCCAGCAGCTTAAAGTCTTTCTCTACTAAGAGCTCCTACAATGAGCAGTTCTTC. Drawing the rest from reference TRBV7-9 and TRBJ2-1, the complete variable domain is DTGVSQNPRHKITKRGQNVTFRCDPISEHNRLYWYRQTLGQGPEFLTYFQNEAQLEKSRLLSDRFSAERPKGSFSTLEIQRTEQGDSAMYLCASSLKSFSTKSSYNEQFFGPGTRLTVL.

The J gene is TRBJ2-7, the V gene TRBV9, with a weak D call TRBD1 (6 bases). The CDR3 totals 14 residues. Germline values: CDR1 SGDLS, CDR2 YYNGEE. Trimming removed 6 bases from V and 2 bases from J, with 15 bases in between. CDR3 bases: TGTGCCAGCACCCCCAAGGACAGACCCTACGAGCAGTACTTC. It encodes CASTPKDRPYEQYF.

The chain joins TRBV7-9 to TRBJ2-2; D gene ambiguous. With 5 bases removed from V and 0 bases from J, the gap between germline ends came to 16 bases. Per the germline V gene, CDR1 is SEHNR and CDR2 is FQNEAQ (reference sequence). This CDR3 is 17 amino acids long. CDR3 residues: CASSPRLGGANTGELFF. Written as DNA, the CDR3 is TGTGCCAGCAGCCCCCGTTTGGGCGGCGCGAACACCGGGGAGCTGTTTTTT.

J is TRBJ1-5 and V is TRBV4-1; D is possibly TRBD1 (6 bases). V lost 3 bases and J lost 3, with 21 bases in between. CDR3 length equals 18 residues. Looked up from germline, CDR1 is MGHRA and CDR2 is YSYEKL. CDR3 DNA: TGCGCCAGCAGCCATTTGAGTCCAGGGGTCGGGACCAATCAGCCCCAGCATTTT. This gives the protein CASSHLSPGVGTNQPQHF.

This CDR3 is CASTPGQVDEQYF. DNA of the CDR3: TGTGCCAGTACCCCGGGACAGGTCGACGAGCAGTACTTC. The V and J genes are TRBV19 and TRBJ2-7; 8 bases are shared with TRBD1. This CDR3 comprises 13 residues. V shed 7 bases, J shed 5 bases, and the junction held 7 bases outside the gene matches. Germline CDR1 is LNHDA and CDR2 is SQIVND (reference sequence).

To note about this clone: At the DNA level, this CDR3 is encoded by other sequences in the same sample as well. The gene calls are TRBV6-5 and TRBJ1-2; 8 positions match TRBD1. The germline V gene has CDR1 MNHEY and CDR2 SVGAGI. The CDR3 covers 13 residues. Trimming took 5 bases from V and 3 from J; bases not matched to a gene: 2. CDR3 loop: CASSPTGDYGYTF. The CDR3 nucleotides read TGTGCCAGCAGTCCGACAGGGGACTATGGCTACACCTTC.

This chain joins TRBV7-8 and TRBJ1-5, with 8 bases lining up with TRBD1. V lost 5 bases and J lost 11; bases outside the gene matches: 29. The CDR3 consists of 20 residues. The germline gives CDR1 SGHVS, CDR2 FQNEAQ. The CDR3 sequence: CASSTITSDRDLNPSKAQHF. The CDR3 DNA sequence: TGTGCCAGCAGCACCATTACCTCGGACAGGGACTTAAATCCGAGTAAGGCCCAGCATTTT.

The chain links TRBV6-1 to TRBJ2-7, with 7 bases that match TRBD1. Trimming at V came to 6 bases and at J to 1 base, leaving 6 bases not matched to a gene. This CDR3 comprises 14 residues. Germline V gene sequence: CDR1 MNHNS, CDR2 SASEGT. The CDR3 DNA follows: TGTGCCAGCAGCCCCGGGACAGCATCCTACGAGCAGTACTTC. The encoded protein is CASSPGTASYEQYF.

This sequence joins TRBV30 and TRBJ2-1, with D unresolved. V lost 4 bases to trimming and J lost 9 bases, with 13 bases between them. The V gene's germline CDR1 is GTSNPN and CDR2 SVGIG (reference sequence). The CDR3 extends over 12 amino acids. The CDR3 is CAWKLSGPEQFF. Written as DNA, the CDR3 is TGTGCCTGGAAACTTAGTGGCCCTGAGCAGTTCTTC.

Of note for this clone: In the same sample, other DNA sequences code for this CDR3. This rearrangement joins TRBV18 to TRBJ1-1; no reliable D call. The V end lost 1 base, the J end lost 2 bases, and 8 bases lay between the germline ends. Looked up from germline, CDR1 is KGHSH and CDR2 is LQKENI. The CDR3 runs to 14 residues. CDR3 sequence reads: CASSPLGTNTEAFF. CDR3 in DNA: TGTGCCAGCTCACCACTAGGAACAAACACTGAAGCTTTCTTT.

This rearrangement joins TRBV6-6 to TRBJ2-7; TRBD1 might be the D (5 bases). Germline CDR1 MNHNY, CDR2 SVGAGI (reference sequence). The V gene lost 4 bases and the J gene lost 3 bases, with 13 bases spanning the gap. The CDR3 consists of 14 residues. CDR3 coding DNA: TGTGCCAGCAGTTTTGAGACAGACAGCTACGAGCAGTACTTC. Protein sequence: CASSFETDSYEQYF.